This is a list of T cell receptor beta chains from one sample in a study of blood T cell repertoires in COVID-19. Only in-frame clones appear in the TCRdb table, and some are missing; sequencing was by immunoSEQ multiplex PCR. Altogether approximately 500,000 clones are present, around 87% being singletons, with the ten largest covering 1.5% to 2%. The sample consisted of PBMCs or T cells enriched from blood (not recorded which). These receptors were taken from a woman in her 40s who had recovered from COVID-19. CDR3s include the opening cysteine and the closing phenylalanine or tryptophan. D genes are given only for firm matches. Size tells how often a clone was seen (once, few, many) or the class of an expanded clone, and some rows leave it out.

>NA|TRBJ2-7|TRBV20-1|once
TGCAGTGCTAGTTTGCCGAGCCGATCCGAGCAGTACTTC
CSASLPSRSEQYF
>TRBD1|TRBJ2-2|TRBV15|NA
TGTGCCACCAGCAGGGGACAGGGGGTCACCGGGGAGCTGTTTTTT
CATSRGQGVTGELFF
>TRBD1|TRBJ1-5|TRBV6-2/TRBV6-3|once
TGTGCCAGCAGTTACTTGTCTTGGACAGGGGGCTTTCCCCAAAACAATCAGCCCCAGCATTTT
CASSYLSWTGGFPQNNQPQHF
>TRBD1|TRBJ2-3|TRBV5-6|NA
TGTGCCAGCAGCCCCGGACAGGGCTTTGCCGATACGCAGTATTTT
CASSPGQGFADTQYF
>TRBD2|TRBJ2-3|TRBV13|few
TGTGCCAGCAGCTTAGAACTAGCGGGAGTAAGGCCCACAGATACGCAGTATTTT
CASSLELAGVRPTDTQYF
>TRBD2|TRBJ2-7|TRBV5-1|NA
TGCGCCAGCAGCTTGGAACCTAGCGGGACCTACGAGCAGTACTTC
CASSLEPSGTYEQYF
>NA|TRBJ1-1|TRBV7-9|NA
TGTGCCAGCAGCCCGACGGGGAGGGGGAGTGACACTGAAGCTTTCTTT
CASSPTGRGSDTEAFF
>TRBD1|TRBJ2-7|TRBV24-1|NA
TGTGCCACCAGTGATGGGCGACAGGGAAGCTCCTACGAGCAGTACTTC
CATSDGRQGSSYEQYF
>TRBD1|TRBJ1-4|TRBV5-1|NA
TGCGCCAGCAGCTCGGGACAGGGTGTTTTTGAGAAACTGTTTTTT
CASSSGQGVFEKLFF
>NA|TRBJ1-2|TRBV7-2|NA
TGTGCCAGCAGCTTAGAGGCAGGGGCTAACTATGGCTACACCTTC
CASSLEAGANYGYTF
>NA|TRBJ2-2|TRBV6-5|once
TGTGCCAGCAGTTACTCGCGGGCCGGGGAGCTGTTTTTT
CASSYSRAGELFF
>TRBD1|TRBJ1-1|TRBV2|NA
TGTGCCAGCAGTGAATTGGCAGGGGGGAACACTGAAGCTTTCTTT
CASSELAGGNTEAFF
>NA|TRBJ2-7|TRBV6-8|NA
TGTGCCAGCAGAACTACAGGGTTCCACGAGCAGTACTTC
CASRTTGFHEQYF
>NA|TRBJ2-5|TRBV7-9|once
TGTGCCAGCAGCGACAGTGTTGAGACCCAGTACTTC
CASSDSVETQYF
>NA|TRBJ1-6|TRBV27|NA
TGTGCCAGCAGTTTATCCCGGTTGTCACCCCTCCACTTT
CASSLSRLSPLHF
>NA|TRBJ1-1|TRBV5-8|NA
TGTGCCAGCAGCTTGGACAGGGTCACTGAAGCTTTCTTT
CASSLDRVTEAFF
>NA|TRBJ2-5|TRBV18|NA
TGTGCCAGCTCACCACCGTCCGGTAACGGGTACCAAGAGACCCAGTACTTC
CASSPPSGNGYQETQYF
>TRBD2|TRBJ2-7|TRBV7-2|NA
TGTGCCAGCAGCCGCGGACAAGCGGGAGGCTACGAGCAGTACTTC
CASSRGQAGGYEQYF
>NA|TRBJ2-1|TRBV4-3|NA
TGCGCCAGCAGCCAAGATAAACTGGTAGCGGATATTAACAATGAGCAGTTCTTC
CASSQDKLVADINNEQFF
>NA|TRBJ1-1|TRBV30|NA
TGTGCCTGGGCAATGTACCGCGGGGACACTGAAGCTTTCTTT
CAWAMYRGDTEAFF
>NA|TRBJ1-3|TRBV4-3|NA
TGCGCCAGCAGCCAAGAACAGGGAAACACCATATATTTT
CASSQEQGNTIYF
>NA|TRBJ1-1|TRBV11-2|NA
TGTGCCAGCAGCGGAAGCACAGTGAACACTGAAGCTTTCTTT
CASSGSTVNTEAFF
>TRBD1|TRBJ1-6|TRBV12-5|NA
TGTGCTAGTGGTTTTGGACAGGGTAATAATTCACCCCTCCACTTT
CASGFGQGNNSPLHF
>TRBD2|TRBJ2-3|TRBV2|NA
TGTGCCAGCAATAAAGCCGGGACTAGCGTCCCCGGCCCAGATACGCAGTATTTT
CASNKAGTSVPGPDTQYF
>NA|TRBJ1-6|TRBV5-8|NA
TGTGCCAGCAGCCGCTGGGGCTCACCCCTCCACTTT
CASSRWGSPLHF
>NA|TRBJ2-2|TRBV11-2|few
TGTGCCAGCAGCTTTAGTGATGGCACCGGGGAGCTGTTTTTT
CASSFSDGTGELFF
>NA|TRBJ1-1|TRBV29-1|NA
TGCAGCGGGGAGATGAACACTGAAGCTTTCTTT
CSGEMNTEAFF
>NA|TRBJ2-5|TRBV27|NA
TGTGCCAGCGGACGGGGAGTACCCCGGTCCGGGGAAAAAGAGACCCAGTACTTC
CASGRGVPRSGEKETQYF
>TRBD2|TRBJ2-2|TRBV5-1|NA
TGCGCCAGCAGCTTGTGGACTAGCGGGAGTACCGGGGAGCTGTTTTTT
CASSLWTSGSTGELFF
>NA|TRBJ2-1|TRBV4-2|once
TGTGCCAGCAGCCAAGATTGGGGCCACAATGAGCAGTTCTTC
CASSQDWGHNEQFF
>TRBD1|TRBJ1-1|TRBV2|NA
TGTGCCAGCAGCACAGGGGCGGGCACTGAAGCTTTCTTT
CASSTGAGTEAFF
>TRBD1|TRBJ1-2|TRBV29-1|NA
TGCAGCGTTGGTCCGACAGACAGGGGTGGGGGCTACACCTTC
CSVGPTDRGGGYTF
>NA|TRBJ1-1|TRBV28|NA
TGTGCCAGCAGCACGATAAAGCCAGGGGCCGAGAACACTGAAGCTTTCTTT
CASSTIKPGAENTEAFF
>TRBD1|TRBJ2-7|TRBV7-9|NA
TGTGCCAGCAGCTTAAGCCGGGACAGTCACTACGAGCAGTACTTC
CASSLSRDSHYEQYF
>TRBD1|TRBJ1-2|TRBV27|NA
TGTGCCAGCAGTTCTGTTGGGACAGGGAATACTGGCTACACCTTC
CASSSVGTGNTGYTF
>NA|TRBJ2-6|TRBV9|once
TGTGCCAGCAGCGCAGGCTCTGGGGCCAACGTCCTGACTTTC
CASSAGSGANVLTF
>NA|TRBJ1-2|TRBV7-2|NA
TGTGCCACCAGACAGAGCCTCTATGGCTACACCTTC
CATRQSLYGYTF
>TRBD1|TRBJ1-4|TRBV14|NA
TGTGCCAGCAGTGTCCCGGGACAGGGTAATGAAAAACTGTTTTTT
CASSVPGQGNEKLFF
>NA|TRBJ2-1|TRBV24-1|NA
TGTGCCACCAGTGGGGGAGATAGGAACAATGAGCAGTTCTTC
CATSGGDRNNEQFF
>TRBD2|TRBJ2-1|TRBV30|once
TGTGCCTGGAGACTAGCGGGAGGGAGTGATGAGCAGTTCTTC
CAWRLAGGSDEQFF
>TRBD1|TRBJ2-5|TRBV3-1/TRBV3-2|few
TGTGCCAGCAGCCACCTCGGACAGGGTGCATTCCAAGAGACCCAGTACTTC
CASSHLGQGAFQETQYF
>NA|TRBJ2-1|TRBV4-1|NA
TGCGCCAGCAGCCAAGAAAGACAGCTTTTATCCAATGAGCAGTTCTTC
CASSQERQLLSNEQFF
>NA|TRBJ2-7|TRBV11-2|NA
TGTGCCAGCAGCCTTGACAGGATCTACGAGCAGTACTTC
CASSLDRIYEQYF
>TRBD2|TRBJ2-1|TRBV27|few
TGTGCCAGCAGTGTAGGGACTAGCGTAAATGAGCAGTTCTTC
CASSVGTSVNEQFF